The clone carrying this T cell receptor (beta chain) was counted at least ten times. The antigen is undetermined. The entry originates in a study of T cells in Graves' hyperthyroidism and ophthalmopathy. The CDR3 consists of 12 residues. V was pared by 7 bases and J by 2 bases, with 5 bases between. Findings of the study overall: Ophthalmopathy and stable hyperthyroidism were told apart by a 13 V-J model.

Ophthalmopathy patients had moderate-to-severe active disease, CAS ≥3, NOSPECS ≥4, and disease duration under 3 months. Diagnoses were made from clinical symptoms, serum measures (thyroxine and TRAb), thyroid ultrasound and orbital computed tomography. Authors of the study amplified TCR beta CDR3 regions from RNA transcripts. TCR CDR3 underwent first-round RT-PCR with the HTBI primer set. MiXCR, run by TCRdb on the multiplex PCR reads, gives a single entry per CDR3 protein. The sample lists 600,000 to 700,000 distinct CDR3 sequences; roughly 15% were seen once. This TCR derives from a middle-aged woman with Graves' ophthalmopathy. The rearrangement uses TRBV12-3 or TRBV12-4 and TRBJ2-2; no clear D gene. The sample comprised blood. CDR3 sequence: CASTSNTGELFF. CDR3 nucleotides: TGTGCCAGCACCTCCAACACCGGGGAGCTGTTTTTT.